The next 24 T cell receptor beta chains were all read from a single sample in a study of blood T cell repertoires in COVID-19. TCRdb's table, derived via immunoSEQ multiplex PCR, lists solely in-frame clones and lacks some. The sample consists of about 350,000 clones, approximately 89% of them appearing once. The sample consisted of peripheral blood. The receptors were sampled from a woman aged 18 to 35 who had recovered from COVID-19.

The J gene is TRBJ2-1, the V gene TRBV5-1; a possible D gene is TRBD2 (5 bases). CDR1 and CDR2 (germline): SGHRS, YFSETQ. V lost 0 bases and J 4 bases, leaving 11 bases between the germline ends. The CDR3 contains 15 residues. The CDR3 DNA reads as TGCGCCAGCAGCTTGGCACTAGAACCTTACAATGAGCAGTTCTTC. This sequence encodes CASSLALEPYNEQFF.

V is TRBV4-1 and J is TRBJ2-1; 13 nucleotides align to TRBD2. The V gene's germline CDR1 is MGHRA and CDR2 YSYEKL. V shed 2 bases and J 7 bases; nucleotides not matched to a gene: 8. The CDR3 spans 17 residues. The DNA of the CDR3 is TGCGCCAGCAGCCAATCGCGGACTAGCGGGAGTTTAAATGAGCAGTTCTTC. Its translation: CASSQSRTSGSLNEQFF.

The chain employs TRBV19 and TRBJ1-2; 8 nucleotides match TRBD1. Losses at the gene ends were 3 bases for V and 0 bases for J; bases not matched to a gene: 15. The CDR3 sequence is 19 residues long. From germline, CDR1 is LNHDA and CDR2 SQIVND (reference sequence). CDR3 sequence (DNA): TGTGCCAGTAGTATTAGGCGGTGGGAACAGGGGGAGACTAACTATGGCTACACCTTC. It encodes CASSIRRWEQGETNYGYTF.

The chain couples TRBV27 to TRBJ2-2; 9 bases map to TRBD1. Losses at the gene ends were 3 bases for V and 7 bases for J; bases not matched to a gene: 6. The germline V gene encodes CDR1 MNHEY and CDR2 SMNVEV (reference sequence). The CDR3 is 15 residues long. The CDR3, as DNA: TGTGCCAGCAGTTTTTCGGGGACAGGGATCGGGGAGCTGTTTTTT. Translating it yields CASSFSGTGIGELFF.

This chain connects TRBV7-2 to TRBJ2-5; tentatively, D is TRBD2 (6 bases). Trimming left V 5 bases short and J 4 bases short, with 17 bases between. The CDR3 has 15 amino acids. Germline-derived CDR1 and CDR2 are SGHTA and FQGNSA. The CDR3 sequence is CASSARGTAPETQYF. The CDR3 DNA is TGTGCCAGCAGCGCCCGGGGGACGGCCCCAGAGACCCAGTACTTC.

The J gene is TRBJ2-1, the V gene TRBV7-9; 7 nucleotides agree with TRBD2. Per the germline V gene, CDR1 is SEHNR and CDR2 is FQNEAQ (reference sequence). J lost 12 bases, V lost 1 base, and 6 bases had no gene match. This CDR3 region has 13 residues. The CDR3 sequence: CASSLELASGQFF. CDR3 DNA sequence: TGTGCCAGCAGCTTAGAATTGGCTAGCGGGCAGTTCTTC.

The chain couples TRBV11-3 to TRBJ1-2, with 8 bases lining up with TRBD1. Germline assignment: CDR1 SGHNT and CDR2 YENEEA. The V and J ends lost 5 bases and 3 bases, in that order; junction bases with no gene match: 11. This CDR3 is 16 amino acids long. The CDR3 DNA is TGTGCCAGCAGCCGCAAACAGGGGGAGGGCCACTATGGCTACACCTTC. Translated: CASSRKQGEGHYGYTF.

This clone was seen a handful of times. In nucleotides, the CDR3 is TGTGCCAGCAGCATTAAAGAGACAACTAATGAAAAACTGTTTTTT. Amino acid sequence: CASSIKETTNEKLFF. The chain employs TRBV7-9 and TRBJ1-4; D remains unclear. V lost 5 bases and J lost 0, with 10 bases in between. The CDR3 has 15 residues. Germline CDR1 SEHNR, CDR2 FQNEAQ (reference sequence).

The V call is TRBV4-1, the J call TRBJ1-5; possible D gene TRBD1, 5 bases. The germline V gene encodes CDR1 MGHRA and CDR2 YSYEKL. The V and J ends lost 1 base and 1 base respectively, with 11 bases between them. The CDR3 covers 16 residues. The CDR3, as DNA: TGCGCCAGCAGCCAAGTTCTGGGGGGAAGCAATCAGCCCCAGCATTTT. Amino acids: CASSQVLGGSNQPQHF.

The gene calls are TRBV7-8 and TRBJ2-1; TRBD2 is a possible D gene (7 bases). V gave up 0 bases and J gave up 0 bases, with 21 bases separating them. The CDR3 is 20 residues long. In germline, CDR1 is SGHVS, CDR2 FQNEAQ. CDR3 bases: TGTGCCAGCAGCTTAGCCCCTGGGGGGGCGCCCAGACGCTCCTACAATGAGCAGTTCTTC. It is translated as CASSLAPGGAPRRSYNEQFF.

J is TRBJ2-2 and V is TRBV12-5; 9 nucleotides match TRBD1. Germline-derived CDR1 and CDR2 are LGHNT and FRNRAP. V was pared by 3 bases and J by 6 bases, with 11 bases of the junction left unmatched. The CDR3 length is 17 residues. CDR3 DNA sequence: TGTGCTAGTGGTTTCGCAGCCGGGACAGGGTGGTCCGGGGAGCTGTTTTTT. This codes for CASGFAAGTGWSGELFF.

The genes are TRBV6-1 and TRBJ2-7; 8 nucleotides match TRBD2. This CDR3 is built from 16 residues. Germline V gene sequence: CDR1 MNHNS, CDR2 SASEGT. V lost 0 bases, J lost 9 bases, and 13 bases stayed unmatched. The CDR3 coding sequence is TGTGCCAGCAGTGAAGCAGGGGAAAAAAGCGGGAGCTGGCAGTACGTC. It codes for CASSEAGEKSGSWQYV.

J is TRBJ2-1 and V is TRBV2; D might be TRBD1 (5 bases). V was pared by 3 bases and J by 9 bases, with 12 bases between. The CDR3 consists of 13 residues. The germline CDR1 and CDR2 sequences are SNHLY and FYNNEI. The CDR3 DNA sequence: TGTGCCAGCAGTGACCAGGAGCAGGGTGAGCAGTTCTTC. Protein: CASSDQEQGEQFF.

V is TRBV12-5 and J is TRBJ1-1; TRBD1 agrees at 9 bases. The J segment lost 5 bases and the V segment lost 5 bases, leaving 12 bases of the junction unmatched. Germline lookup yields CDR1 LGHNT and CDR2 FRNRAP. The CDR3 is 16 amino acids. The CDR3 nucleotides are TGTGCTAGTGGTAAGGACCCACAGGGGGCGAATACTGAAGCTTTCTTT. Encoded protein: CASGKDPQGANTEAFF. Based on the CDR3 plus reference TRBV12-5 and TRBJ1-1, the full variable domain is DARVTQTPRHKVTEMGQEVTMRCQPILGHNTVFWYRQTMMQGLELLAYFRNRAPLDDSGMPKDRFSAEMPDATLATLKIQPSEPRDSAVYFCASGKDPQGANTEAFFGQGTRLTVV.

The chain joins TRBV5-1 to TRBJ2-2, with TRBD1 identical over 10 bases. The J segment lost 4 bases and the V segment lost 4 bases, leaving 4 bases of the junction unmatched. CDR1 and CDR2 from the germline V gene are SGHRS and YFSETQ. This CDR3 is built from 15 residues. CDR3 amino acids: CASSTRTGGTGELFF. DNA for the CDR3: TGCGCCAGCAGCACCAGGACAGGGGGCACCGGGGAGCTGTTTTTT. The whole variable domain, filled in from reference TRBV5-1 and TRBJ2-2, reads KAGVTQTPRYLIKTRGQQVTLSCSPISGHRSVSWYQQTPGQGLQFLFEYFSETQRNKGNFPGRFSGRQFSNSRSEMNVSTLELGDSALYLCASSTRTGGTGELFFGEGSRLTVL.

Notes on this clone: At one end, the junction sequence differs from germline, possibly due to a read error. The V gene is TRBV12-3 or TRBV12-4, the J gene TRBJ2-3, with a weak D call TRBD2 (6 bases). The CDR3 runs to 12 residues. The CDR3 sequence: CASSSDLTSLRF. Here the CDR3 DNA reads TGTGCCAGCAGTTCCGATCTGACTAGTTTGCGTTTT.

CDR3 loop: CASSSETHEKLFF. The CDR3 DNA sequence: TGTGCCAGCAGCTCAGAAACCCATGAAAAACTGTTTTTT. The gene calls are TRBV7-2 and TRBJ1-4; D gene ambiguous. Germline V gives CDR1 SGHTA, CDR2 FQGNSA. The CDR3 spans 13 residues. V was clipped by 4 bases and J by 6 bases, with 9 bases between them.

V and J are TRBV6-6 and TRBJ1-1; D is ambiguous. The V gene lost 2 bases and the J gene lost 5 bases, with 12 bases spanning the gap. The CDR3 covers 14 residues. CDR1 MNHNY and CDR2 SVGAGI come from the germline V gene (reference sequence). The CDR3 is CASSYASLRTEAFF. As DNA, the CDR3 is TGTGCCAGCAGTTACGCCAGCCTGAGGACTGAAGCTTTCTTT.

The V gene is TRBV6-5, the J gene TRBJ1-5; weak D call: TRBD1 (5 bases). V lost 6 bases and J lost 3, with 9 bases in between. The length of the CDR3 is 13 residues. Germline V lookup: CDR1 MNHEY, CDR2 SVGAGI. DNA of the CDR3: TGTGCCAGCAGAAACAGGACCAATCAGCCCCAGCATTTT. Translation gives CASRNRTNQPQHF.

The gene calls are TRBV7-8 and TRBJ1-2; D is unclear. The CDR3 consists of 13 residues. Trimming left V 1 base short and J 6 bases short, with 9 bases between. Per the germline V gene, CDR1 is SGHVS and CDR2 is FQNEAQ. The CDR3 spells CASSLVEEDGYTF. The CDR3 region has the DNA TGTGCCAGCAGCTTAGTGGAGGAAGATGGCTACACCTTC.

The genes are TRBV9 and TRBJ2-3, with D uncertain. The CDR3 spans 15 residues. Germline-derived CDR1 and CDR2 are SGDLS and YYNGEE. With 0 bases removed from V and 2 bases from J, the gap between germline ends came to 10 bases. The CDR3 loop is CASSVGGGYTDTQYF. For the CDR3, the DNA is TGTGCCAGCAGCGTAGGAGGCGGTTACACAGATACGCAGTATTTT.

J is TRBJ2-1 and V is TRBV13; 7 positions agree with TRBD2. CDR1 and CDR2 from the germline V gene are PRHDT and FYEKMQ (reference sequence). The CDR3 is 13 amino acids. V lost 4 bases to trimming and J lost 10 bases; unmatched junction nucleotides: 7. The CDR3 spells CASSYLPGGEQFF. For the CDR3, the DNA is TGTGCCAGCAGCTACCTCCCCGGGGGGGAGCAGTTCTTC.

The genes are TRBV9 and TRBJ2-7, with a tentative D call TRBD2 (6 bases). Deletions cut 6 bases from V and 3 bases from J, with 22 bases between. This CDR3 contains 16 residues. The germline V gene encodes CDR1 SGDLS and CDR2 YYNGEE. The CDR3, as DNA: TGTGCCAGCACCATTACGGGGTGGCGGGAAAACTACGAGCAGTACGTC. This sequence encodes CASTITGWRENYEQYV.

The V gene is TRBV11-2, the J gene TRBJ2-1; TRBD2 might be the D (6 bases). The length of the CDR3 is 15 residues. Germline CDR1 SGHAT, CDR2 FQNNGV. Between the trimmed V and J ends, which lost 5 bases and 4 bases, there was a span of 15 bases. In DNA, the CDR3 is TGTGCCAGCAGCAACAGCGGGCCATATTACAATGAGCAGTTCTTC. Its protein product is CASSNSGPYYNEQFF.